A selection of T cell receptor beta chains follows, all from one sample in a study of cytomegalovirus exposure and HLA in healthy donors. The method was immunoSEQ multiplex PCR; TCRdb's version includes in-frame clones alone and lacks a portion of them. The sample shows approximately 120,000 clones, and more than 0.9% sits with its ten largest clones. Sequenced sample: PBMCs. All receptors derive from a young man in good health and CMV-seronegative. The CDR3 runs from the conserved cysteine through the conserved F or W. Each record gives: V gene, D gene, J gene, CDR3 protein, CDR3 DNA. A D gene is named only where the DNA matches it firmly.

TRBV6-1	.	TRBJ1-5	CASKGMGGLNQPQHF	TGTGCCAGCAAAGGAATGGGCGGGTTGAATCAGCCCCAGCATTTT
TRBV6-5	.	TRBJ2-7	CASSRTGLQYF	TGTGCCAGCAGCCGAACAGGGTTGCAGTACTTC
TRBV6-1	.	TRBJ1-2	CATPGKYRFFYGYTF	TGTGCCACCCCAGGCAAATACAGGTTCTTCTATGGCTACACCTTC
TRBV28	.	TRBJ2-7	CASSLRASALYEQYF	TGTGCCAGCAGTTTACGAGCTTCTGCGCTCTACGAGCAGTACTTC
TRBV12-1	.	TRBJ2-6	CASSPSTGTSPGANVLTF	TGTGCCAGCAGCCCTTCGACAGGGACTTCCCCTGGGGCCAACGTCCTGACTTTC
TRBV28	.	TRBJ1-5	CASSFSNSPNQPQHF	TGTGCCAGCAGTTTCAGTAACAGTCCTAATCAGCCCCAGCATTTT
TRBV5-6	TRBD1	TRBJ1-2	CASSLDERTGGYGYTF	TGTGCCAGCAGCTTGGATGAGCGGACAGGGGGATATGGCTACACCTTC
TRBV6-1	.	TRBJ1-3	CASTFQEYSGNTIYF	TGTGCCAGCACTTTTCAGGAATACTCTGGAAACACCATATATTTT
TRBV15	TRBD2	TRBJ2-3	CATSRVGSGGTDTQYF	TGTGCCACCAGCAGAGTTGGAAGCGGGGGCACAGATACGCAGTATTTT
TRBV28	TRBD1	TRBJ2-5	CASSLAGTGGRETQYF	TGTGCCAGCAGCCTTGCCGGGACAGGGGGGAGAGAGACCCAGTACTTC
TRBV18	.	TRBJ1-4	CASSPLAGVNEKLFF	TGTGCCAGCTCACCATTGGCAGGGGTAAACGAAAAACTGTTTTTT
TRBV9	TRBD1	TRBJ1-5	CASSGGTGYNQPQHF	TGTGCCAGCAGCGGAGGGACAGGGTACAATCAGCCCCAGCATTTT
TRBV5-6	TRBD2	TRBJ2-3	CASTPRLAENTDTQYF	TGTGCCAGCACCCCGAGACTAGCGGAGAACACAGATACGCAGTATTTT
TRBV5-4	TRBD1	TRBJ1-3	CASSWDRADTIYF	TGTGCCAGCAGCTGGGACAGGGCGGACACCATATATTTT
TRBV27	.	TRBJ1-6	CASTTWTEGDASPLHF	TGTGCCAGCACCACCTGGACAGAAGGCGACGCTTCACCCCTCCACTTT
TRBV5-1	.	TRBJ1-1	CASTLGASNTEAFF	TGCGCCAGCACCCTGGGAGCCTCGAACACTGAAGCTTTCTTT
TRBV25-1	.	TRBJ1-4	CASKDPDRREKLFF	TGTGCCAGCAAGGATCCCGACAGACGGGAAAAACTGTTTTTT
TRBV9	TRBD1	TRBJ1-1	CASSATGDTEAFF	TGTGCCAGCAGCGCGACAGGGGACACTGAAGCTTTCTTT
TRBV18	.	TRBJ1-2	CASSPQEYYGYTF	TGTGCCAGCTCACCTCAGGAATACTATGGCTACACCTTC
TRBV5-4	TRBD1	TRBJ1-1	CASSLRQGEWSEAFF	TGTGCCAGCAGCTTAAGACAGGGAGAGTGGTCTGAAGCTTTCTTT
TRBV12-5	.	TRBJ1-1	CASGLQVEAFF	TGTGCTAGTGGTCTCCAGGTTGAAGCTTTCTTT
TRBV27	.	TRBJ1-2	CASSFTRGIEGGYTF	TGTGCCAGCAGTTTCACTCGGGGAATTGAGGGTGGCTACACCTTC
TRBV5-4	TRBD1	TRBJ2-7	CASSSPSYRGGEQYF	TGTGCCAGCAGCTCGCCGTCCTACAGGGGTGGCGAGCAGTACTTC
TRBV12-5	.	TRBJ2-7	CASGPLEGNEQYF	TGTGCTAGTGGTCCCCTTGAGGGCAACGAGCAGTACTTC
TRBV5-4	TRBD1	TRBJ2-7	CASSWDRGREQYF	TGTGCCAGCAGCTGGGACAGGGGCCGCGAGCAGTACTTC
TRBV2	.	TRBJ2-7	CASRGEGRSYEQYF	TGCGCCAGCAGGGGCGAAGGTAGATCCTACGAGCAGTACTTC
TRBV7-9	TRBD1	TRBJ1-3	CASSLAQGAGGSFGNTIYF	TGTGCCAGCAGCTTAGCGCAAGGCGCAGGGGGCTCTTTTGGAAACACCATATATTTT
TRBV11-2	TRBD1	TRBJ2-5	CASSSNRDRGWMTQYF	TGTGCCAGCAGCTCGAACCGAGACAGGGGTTGGATGACCCAGTACTTC
TRBV6-5	TRBD2	TRBJ2-3	CASSYLAGGLTDTQYF	TGTGCCAGCAGTTATCTAGCGGGGGGGCTTACAGATACGCAGTATTTT
TRBV5-6	.	TRBJ2-1	CASSWQPDSYNEQFF	TGTGCCAGCAGCTGGCAACCGGACAGCTACAATGAGCAGTTCTTC
TRBV4-1	TRBD1	TRBJ1-1	CASSQATGTGVNTEAFF	TGCGCCAGCAGCCAAGCCACCGGGACAGGGGTTAACACTGAAGCTTTCTTT
TRBV11-2	TRBD2	TRBJ2-7	CASSLGGLANEQYF	TGTGCCAGCAGCTTAGGGGGACTAGCCAACGAGCAGTACTTC
TRBV11-2	TRBD1	TRBJ1-2	CASSLDLSQGPPTRDGYTF	TGTGCCAGCAGCTTAGATCTATCACAGGGGCCCCCAACCAGAGATGGCTACACCTTC
TRBV4-2	TRBD1	TRBJ1-1	CASSQEGTGGRKNTEAFF	TGTGCCAGCAGCCAAGAAGGTACAGGGGGTCGGAAGAACACTGAAGCTTTCTTT
TRBV19	.	TRBJ1-5	CASSRYRNSNQPQHF	TGTGCCAGTAGCCGTTACAGGAATAGCAATCAGCCCCAGCATTTT
TRBV4-2	.	TRBJ2-3	CASSQETRDTQYF	TGTGCCAGCAGCCAAGAGACTCGCGATACGCAGTATTTT
TRBV11-2	.	TRBJ1-1	CASSSDSWGTEAFF	TGTGCCAGCAGCTCGGACAGCTGGGGCACTGAAGCTTTCTTT
TRBV2	.	TRBJ2-7	CASSEHTSEQYF	TGTGCCAGCAGTGAACATACAAGCGAGCAGTACTTC
TRBV2	TRBD2	TRBJ2-5	CASSDGGEETQYF	TGTGCCAGCAGTGACGGGGGGGAGGAGACCCAGTACTTC
TRBV10-3	.	TRBJ2-2	CAISVRQTSNTGELFF	TGTGCCATCAGTGTACGACAAACCTCGAACACCGGGGAGCTGTTTTTT
TRBV19	TRBD2	TRBJ2-5	CASTPSSAGEETQYF	TGTGCCAGTACCCCTTCCTCCGCGGGAGAAGAGACCCAGTACTTC
TRBV4-1	.	TRBJ1-5	CASSQEGVQPQHF	TGCGCCAGCAGCCAAGAAGGGGTTCAGCCCCAGCATTTT
TRBV6-1	.	TRBJ2-5	CASSRGQLETQYF	TGTGCCAGCAGTCGAGGACAGTTGGAGACCCAGTACTTC
TRBV29-1	.	TRBJ1-2	CSVEGVGDIPLYGYTF	TGCAGCGTTGAGGGGGTCGGGGACATTCCGTTATATGGCTACACCTTC
TRBV5-1	TRBD1	TRBJ1-1	CASSFQTGGMSEAFF	TGCGCCAGCAGCTTTCAGACAGGGGGCATGTCTGAAGCTTTCTTT
TRBV7-8	.	TRBJ1-4	CASSFGGGGEKLFF	TGTGCCAGCAGCTTTGGGGGGGGCGGTGAAAAACTGTTTTTT
TRBV4-2	TRBD2	TRBJ2-2	CASSLAGGTGELFF	TGTGCCAGCAGCCTAGCGGGAGGGACCGGGGAGCTGTTTTTT
TRBV5-1	.	TRBJ2-7	CASSLFGGGDEQYF	TGCGCCAGCAGCTTGTTCGGGGGTGGGGATGAGCAGTACTTC
TRBV4-1	TRBD1	TRBJ1-6	CASSRDRGDTSPLHF	TGCGCCAGCAGCCGAGACAGGGGCGACACTTCACCCCTCCACTTT
TRBV30	.	TRBJ2-7	CAWSVQARDEQYF	TGTGCCTGGAGTGTACAGGCCAGGGACGAGCAGTACTTC
TRBV2	TRBD1	TRBJ2-2	CASRGTGVKTGELFF	TGTGCCAGCAGAGGGACAGGGGTAAAGACCGGGGAGCTGTTTTTT
TRBV6-5	.	TRBJ1-2	CATGRGADGYTF	TGTGCCACGGGCCGGGGAGCCGATGGCTACACCTTC
TRBV6-5	.	TRBJ1-1	CASVLNRGLWTEAFF	TGTGCCAGCGTACTTAACCGGGGGTTGTGGACTGAAGCTTTCTTT
TRBV29-1	TRBD1	TRBJ1-2	CSVWDSRNANYGYTF	TGCAGCGTTTGGGACAGCCGAAATGCTAACTATGGCTACACCTTC
TRBV19	TRBD1	TRBJ1-1	CASSIGQGTEAFF	TGTGCCAGTAGTATCGGACAGGGCACTGAAGCTTTCTTT
TRBV30	TRBD2	TRBJ2-7	CAWSVRFRIRTSGNGPYEQYF	TGTGCCTGGAGTGTAAGGTTTAGGATCAGGACTAGCGGGAATGGACCATACGAGCAGTACTTC
TRBV5-1	TRBD2	TRBJ2-1	CASSLATSGGADYNEQFF	TGCGCCAGCAGCTTGGCGACTAGCGGGGGAGCAGACTACAATGAGCAGTTCTTC
TRBV5-1	.	TRBJ2-7	CASSLQGYEQYF	TGCGCCAGCAGCTTACAGGGCTACGAGCAGTACTTC
TRBV28	.	TRBJ2-7	CASSSPRRGGYEQYF	TGTGCCAGCAGTTCTCCCCGCAGGGGAGGGTACGAGCAGTACTTC